What follows is one TCR beta chain and its context. It lacks a known antigen. No base quality values were provided; no much bigger clone lies one nucleotide off. These data originate in a study of regulatory T cells in long-lasting Graves disease (dated by TCRdb to about 2021). At the level of the whole study: To count as having persistent Graves' disease, a patient had to have received antithyroid drug treatment for over 5 years with TSH receptor autoantibodies remaining persistently positive. Persistent Graves' disease patients were compared with newly diagnosed Graves' disease patients by peripheral blood TCR sequencing and RNA sequencing. The study was conducted in China and was registered as a clinical trial. A total of about 35 samples underwent TCR sequencing, from roughly 13 patients with persistent Graves' disease and 20 patients with newly diagnosed Graves' disease. Antithyroid drugs had been taken for approximately 10 years on average by persistent Graves' disease patients in the clinical cohort.

Study-wide conclusions, independent of this receptor: Patients with persistent disease shared more public clonotypes (fewer than 3,000) than newly diagnosed patients did (966). As a limitation, the authors acknowledged that the small sample size may reduce accuracy. Only peripheral blood was studied, because thyroid tissue, the primary lesion, was inaccessible. Lower TCR Shannon entropy and fewer highly expanded clones were observed in persistent Graves' disease patients than in newly diagnosed patients, which suggested clonal expansion. Preferential use of TRBV28, TRBJ1-2 and TRBJ2-5 was observed in persistent disease, whereas TRBV20-1 and TRBJ2-1 were favored in newly diagnosed disease. Sequencing and analysis were limited to the TCR beta chain.

The method behind the library was multiplex PCR. TCRdb names Illumina HiSeq 4000 as the instrument used. To build TCR beta libraries, CDR3 regions were amplified by Arm-PCR using iRepertoire HTBI primers. Before sequencing, the PCR products went through gel purification. The authors' pipeline ran thus. Across samples, fewer than 70 TRBV and 15 or so TRBJ segments were identified and used for gene usage analysis of CDR3 amino acid clonotypes. Filtered high-quality paired reads were merged into contigs using COPE and FqMerger. BLAST was used to align contigs to the IMGT TRBV, TRBD and TRBJ reference genes, and CDR3 was defined following IMGT. Highly expanded clones were defined as clonotypes with a frequency above 0.1%. Repertoire diversity was measured by Shannon entropy, and V-J evenness by the Gini coefficient. Public clonotypes were defined as clonotypes shared by more than one individual. TCRdb took the public reads, trimmed them with fastp at Q25, ran MiXCR for clone calling and kept in-frame beta chains. Rows matching on CDR3 protein sequence are summarized as one entry with the most common DNA and genes. TCRdb's processing, not the authors', yielded these V and J calls. Here the sample has fewer than 450,000 distinct CDR3 sequences; 23% occur a single time. About 27% of the sample comes from the top ten.

The sample's time point label is to be understood as: persistent/refractory GD, antithyroid drugs over 5 years with positive TRAb. For both TCR sequencing and RNA sequencing, RNA was extracted from PBMCs in TRIzol. The diagnosis of Graves' disease was made according to American Thyroid Association guidelines. The patients came from an endocrinology department in Xi'an, China. Each patient gave approximately 10 milliliters of peripheral blood, collected in an EDTA anticoagulant tube. PBMCs were isolated by Ficoll Paque Plus density gradient separation without further T cell sorting. An Agilent 2100 Bioanalyzer and agarose gel were used to check RNA quality, and a NanoDrop 2000 was used to measure RNA concentration. After removal of 4 bases from V and 7 bases from J, the junction retains 8 bases not matched to a gene. As encoded in the germline V gene, CDR1 is SGDLS while CDR2 is YYNGEE. Measured from the cysteine to the phenylalanine, the CDR3 is 15 residues long. Only the CDR3 region is kept as DNA, spanning 45 bases read in frame from base 1.

This material consisted of peripheral blood mononuclear cells (PBMCs), taken when the disease was refractory, from a patient treated with antithyroid drugs. This TCR came from a female donor with Graves disease. The V and J segments used are TRBV9 and TRBJ2-2, and 9 junctional nucleotides match TRBD1. The CDR3 region has the sequence CASSQDRGKNGELFF. The nucleotide sequence is TGTGCCAGCAGCCAGGACAGGGGAAAAAACGGGGAGCTGTTTTTT.